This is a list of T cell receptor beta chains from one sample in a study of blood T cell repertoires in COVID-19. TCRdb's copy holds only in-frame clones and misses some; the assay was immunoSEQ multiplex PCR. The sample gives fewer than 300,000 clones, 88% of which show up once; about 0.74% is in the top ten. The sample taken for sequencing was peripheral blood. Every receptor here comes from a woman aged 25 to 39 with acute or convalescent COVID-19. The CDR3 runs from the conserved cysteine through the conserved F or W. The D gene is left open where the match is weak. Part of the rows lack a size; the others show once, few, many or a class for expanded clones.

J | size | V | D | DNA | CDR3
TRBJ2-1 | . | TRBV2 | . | TGTGCCAGCAGTCCTCTCTTGGGGGGTCGGTACAATGAGCAGTTCTTC | CASSPLLGGRYNEQFF
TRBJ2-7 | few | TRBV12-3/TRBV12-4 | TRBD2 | TGTGCCAGCAGTCCAGGACTAGCGTACGAGCAGTACTTC | CASSPGLAYEQYF
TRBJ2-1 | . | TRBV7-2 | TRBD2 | TGTGCCAGCAGACTACTAGCGGCCAGGAGCAATGAGCAGTTCTTC | CASRLLAARSNEQFF
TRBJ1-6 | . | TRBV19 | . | TGTGCCAGTAGCTCAGGGCTCGGTTCACCCCTCCACTTT | CASSSGLGSPLHF
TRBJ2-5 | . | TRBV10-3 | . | TGTGCCATCAAAGCCAAGGAGACCCAGTACTTC | CAIKAKETQYF
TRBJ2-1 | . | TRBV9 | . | TGTGCCAGCAGCGTAGAGCCACTTTACAATGAGCAGTTCTTC | CASSVEPLYNEQFF
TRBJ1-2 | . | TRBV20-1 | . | TGCATGACCACCGGGGACTATGGCTACACCTTC | CMTTGDYGYTF
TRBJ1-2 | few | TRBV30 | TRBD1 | TGTGCCTGGAGTACCCCCGTGACAGGGGGCTACCTAACCTATGGCTACACCTTC | CAWSTPVTGGYLTYGYTF
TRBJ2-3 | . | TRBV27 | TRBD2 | TGTGCCAGCAGTTTACTTAGCGGGAGAGGCACAGATACGCAGTATTTT | CASSLLSGRGTDTQYF
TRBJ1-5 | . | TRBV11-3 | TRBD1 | TGTGCCAGCAGCTTAAGATTGGCGGGACAGAAGGGCCAGCCCCAGCATTTT | CASSLRLAGQKGQPQHF
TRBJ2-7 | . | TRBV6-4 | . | TGTGCCAGCAGTGACCGTCCCTGGACAGATAAGCAGTACTTC | CASSDRPWTDKQYF
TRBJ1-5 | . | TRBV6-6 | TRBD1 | TGTGCCAGCACCGGACAGGGGCGGAGTCAGCCCCAGCATTTT | CASTGQGRSQPQHF
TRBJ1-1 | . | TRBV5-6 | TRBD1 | TGTGCCAGCAGCTTGCAGGGGGCAGGGACTGAAGCTTTCTTT | CASSLQGAGTEAFF
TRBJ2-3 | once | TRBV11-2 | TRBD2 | TGTGCCAGCAGCTTAGATCTAGCGGGAGTCACAGATACGCAGTATTTT | CASSLDLAGVTDTQYF
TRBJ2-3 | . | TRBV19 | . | TGTGCCAGTAGTCCGTGGACACCGTTTAGCACAGATACGCAGTATTTT | CASSPWTPFSTDTQYF
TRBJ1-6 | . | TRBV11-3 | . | TGTGCCAGCAGCTCCGGGAGGGGCGGGAATTCACCCCTCCACTTT | CASSSGRGGNSPLHF
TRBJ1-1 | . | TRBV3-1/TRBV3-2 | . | TGTGCCAGCAGCCCCTGGACAGAGAGGGGGACTGAAGCTTTCTTT | CASSPWTERGTEAFF
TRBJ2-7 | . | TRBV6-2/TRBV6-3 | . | TGTGCCAGCAGTTCACCAGGGAAAACCTACGAGCAGTACTTC | CASSSPGKTYEQYF
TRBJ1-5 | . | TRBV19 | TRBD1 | TGTGCCAGTAGCCCCGGGACAGGGGGCAATCAGCCCCAGCATTTT | CASSPGTGGNQPQHF
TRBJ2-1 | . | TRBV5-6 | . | TGTGCCAGCAGCACTGGCCAGGGTCGGCAGTTCTTC | CASSTGQGRQFF
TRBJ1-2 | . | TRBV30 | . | TGTGCCTGGAGTGTGGAAGGAGACTACACCTTC | CAWSVEGDYTF
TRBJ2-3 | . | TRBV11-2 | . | TGTGCCAGCAGCTTAGGCGGGCGTGGGCCAGATACGCAGTATTTT | CASSLGGRGPDTQYF
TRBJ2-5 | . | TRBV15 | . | TGTGCCACCAGAAGGGTTGGGGGCTTGGAGACCCAGTACTTC | CATRRVGGLETQYF